The following is a T cell receptor beta chain sequence with its context. Antigen unknown. Libraries were prepared by immunoSEQ multiplex PCR; TCRdb keeps only in-frame clonotypes and omits some of them. The table has roughly 52,000 clones, over 70% seen once. The data derive from a study of a mutant IDH1 vaccine in newly diagnosed glioma. Time point denoted: week 23, last vaccination. In the vaccine, a single dose held 300 ug of the mutant IDH1 20-mer peptide, along with topical imiquimod. The sequence derives from a man aged 35-49 years with glioma. The sample was PBMCs, taken from a glioma patient whose treatment included an IDH1 peptide vaccine.

CDR3 coding DNA: TGTGCCAGTAGTAATACCGGGACATTTCTATCGGCCTATGGCTACACCTTC. It encodes CASSNTGTFLSAYGYTF. The V gene is TRBV19, the J gene TRBJ1-2; D is perhaps TRBD1 (6 bases). The germline CDR1 and CDR2 sequences are LNHDA and SQIVND (reference sequence). The CDR3 spans 17 residues. The V end lost 4 bases, the J end lost 4 bases, and 22 bases lay between the germline ends.